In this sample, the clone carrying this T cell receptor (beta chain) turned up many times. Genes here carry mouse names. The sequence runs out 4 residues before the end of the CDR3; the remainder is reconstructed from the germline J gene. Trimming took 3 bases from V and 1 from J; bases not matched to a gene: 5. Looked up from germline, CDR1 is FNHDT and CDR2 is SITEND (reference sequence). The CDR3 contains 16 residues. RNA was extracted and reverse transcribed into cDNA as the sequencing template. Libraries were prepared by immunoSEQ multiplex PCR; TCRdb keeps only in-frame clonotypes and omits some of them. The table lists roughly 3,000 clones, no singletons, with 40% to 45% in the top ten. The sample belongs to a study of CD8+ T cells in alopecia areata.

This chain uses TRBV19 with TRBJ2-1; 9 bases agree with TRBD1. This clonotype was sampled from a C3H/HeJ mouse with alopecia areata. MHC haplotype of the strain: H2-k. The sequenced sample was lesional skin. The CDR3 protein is CASSTPGQGNYAEQFF. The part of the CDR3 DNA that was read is TGTGCCAGCAGTACCCCGGGACAGGGAAACTATGCT.